The next 26 T cell receptor beta chains were all read from a single sample in a study of cytomegalovirus exposure and HLA in healthy donors. 13 Jbeta primers and 60 Vbeta primers were used for the PCR. The assay was immunoSEQ multiplex PCR, and TCRdb's table has in-frame clones only and misses some. The sample contains 60,000 to 65,000 clones, about 90% of which appear only once. Input material: PBMCs. These receptors originate from a man aged 18-30 years in good health and CMV-seronegative.

The genes are TRBV7-9 and TRBJ2-5, with TRBD1 identical over 8 bases. Germline V CDR1 and CDR2: SEHNR, FQNEAQ (reference sequence). The CDR3 totals 15 residues. The ends lost 3 bases at V and 2 bases at J; junction bases unmatched: 5. In DNA, the CDR3 is TGTGCCAGCAGCTTTCGGGACAGGCATCAAGAGACCCAGTACTTC. It codes for CASSFRDRHQETQYF.

This sequence joins TRBV11-2 and TRBJ1-2, with D perhaps matching TRBD1 (6 bases). The CDR3 sequence is 14 residues long. Germline-derived CDR1 and CDR2 are SGHAT and FQNNGV. V lost 0 bases and J lost 4, with 9 bases in between. The CDR3 spells CASSLEGAVYGYTF. The CDR3 bases are TGTGCCAGCAGCTTAGAGGGGGCGGTCTATGGCTACACCTTC. Supplemented by reference TRBV11-2 and TRBJ1-2, the full variable domain reads EAGVAQSPRYKIIEKRQSVAFWCNPISGHATLYWYQQILGQGPKLLIQFQNNGVVDDSQLPKDRFSAERLKGVDSTLKIQPAKLEDSAVYLCASSLEGAVYGYTFGSGTRLTVV.

V and J are TRBV10-3 and TRBJ1-1, with 8 bases aligning to TRBD1. The germline CDR1 and CDR2 sequences are ENHRY and SYGVKD. The CDR3 totals 14 residues. The V segment lost 2 bases and the J segment 1 base; nucleotides outside the gene matches: 0. The CDR3 loop reads CAISEDRGNTEAFF. For the CDR3, the DNA is TGTGCCATCAGTGAGGACAGGGGGAACACTGAAGCTTTCTTT.

This clone was picked up a small number of times. This chain uses TRBV10-3 with TRBJ2-1, with 7 bases aligning to TRBD2. This CDR3 is built from 15 residues. The junction had 8 bases not matched to a gene; V was cut back by 3 bases and J by 6 bases. The germline V gene has CDR1 ENHRY and CDR2 SYGVKD. CDR3 sequence: CAISEGLAETNEQFF. DNA for the CDR3: TGTGCCATCAGTGAAGGGCTAGCGGAGACCAATGAGCAGTTCTTC.

The chain recombines TRBV5-1 with TRBJ2-7; a weak D match, TRBD1 (6 bases). The CDR3 is made up of 13 amino acids. Germline V CDR1 and CDR2: SGHRS, YFSETQ. Trimming took off 0 bases at V and 6 bases at J, with 10 bases between the two ends. CDR3 sequence reads: CASSLVGASEQYF. The CDR3 nucleotides are TGCGCCAGCAGCTTGGTGGGGGCGAGCGAGCAGTACTTC. The variable domain in full, with the rest retrieved from reference TRBV5-1 and TRBJ2-7, is KAGVTQTPRYLIKTRGQQVTLSCSPISGHRSVSWYQQTPGQGLQFLFEYFSETQRNKGNFPGRFSGRQFSNSRSEMNVSTLELGDSALYLCASSLVGASEQYFGPGTRLTVT.

The chain combines TRBV9 with TRBJ2-3; 9 bases match TRBD2. The CDR3 length is 15 residues. Germline CDR1 is SGDLS and CDR2 is YYNGEE. The V segment lost 4 bases and the J segment 2 bases; nucleotides outside the gene matches: 5. The CDR3 nucleotides read TGTGCCAGCAGCCCTAGCGGGACAGCCACAGATACGCAGTATTTT. The encoded protein is CASSPSGTATDTQYF.

The J gene is TRBJ1-4, the V gene TRBV19; 8 bases align to TRBD1. The CDR3 spans 14 residues. The V gene's germline CDR1 is LNHDA and CDR2 SQIVND (reference sequence). Losses at the gene ends were 7 bases for V and 8 bases for J; bases not matched to a gene: 9. Here the CDR3 reads CASNRGQEWEKLFF. In DNA form, the CDR3 reads TGTGCCAGTAATCGGGGACAGGAGTGGGAAAAACTGTTTTTT.

This chain joins TRBV7-9 and TRBJ2-7, with 8 bases matching TRBD2. V trimming: 5 bases; J trimming: 1 base; junction bases outside the gene matches: 4. CDR1 SEHNR and CDR2 FQNEAQ come from the germline V gene (reference sequence). The CDR3 spans 14 residues. The CDR3 is CASSPGGESYEQYF. CDR3 DNA: TGTGCCAGCAGCCCCGGGGGGGAATCCTACGAGCAGTACTTC.

The J gene is TRBJ1-2, the V gene TRBV28; possibly TRBD1 for D (5 bases). Germline V gene sequence: CDR1 MDHEN, CDR2 SYDVKM. CDR3 size: 14 residues. Trimming stripped 5 bases from V and 3 bases from J, with 13 bases between. The CDR3: CASSLRDLDYGYTF. In DNA form, the CDR3 reads TGTGCCAGCAGTCTCAGGGATCTTGACTATGGCTACACCTTC.

The rearrangement links TRBV29-1 to TRBJ1-5, with D possibly being TRBD1 (5 bases). V gave up 5 bases and J gave up 2 bases, with 16 bases separating them. There are 15 residues in the CDR3. The germline V gene encodes CDR1 SQVTM and CDR2 ANQGSEA. The CDR3 sequence is CSVLDTSGGNQPQHF. The CDR3 nucleotides read TGCAGCGTTCTAGACACATCGGGGGGCAATCAGCCCCAGCATTTT.

This rearrangement joins TRBV6-1 to TRBJ2-5; 9 bases agree with TRBD1. V shed 6 bases and J 2 bases; nucleotides not matched to a gene: 7. Germline CDR1 and CDR2: MNHNS and SASEGT. The CDR3 has 15 residues. The DNA for the CDR3 is TGTGCCAGCAGGGCCGACAGGGGGATACAAGAGACCCAGTACTTC. The encoded protein is CASRADRGIQETQYF.

The chain uses TRBV28 and TRBJ2-2; D might be TRBD1 (6 bases). The CDR3 loop spans 16 amino acids. The V gene lost 5 bases and the J gene lost 6 bases, with 19 bases spanning the gap. Looked up from germline, CDR1 is MDHEN and CDR2 is SYDVKM. Here the CDR3 reads CASSLPFSHRAGELFF. The CDR3 coding sequence is TGTGCCAGCAGTCTACCCTTTAGCCACAGGGCCGGGGAGCTGTTTTTT.

The gene calls are TRBV18 and TRBJ1-4; no clear D gene. The V gene lost 5 bases and the J gene lost 5 bases, with 9 bases spanning the gap. The CDR3 length is 13 residues. Germline CDR1 KGHSH, CDR2 LQKENI. CDR3 protein: CASSEQLNEKLFF. The CDR3 coding sequence is TGTGCCAGCTCAGAACAGCTCAATGAAAAACTGTTTTTT.

The chain joins TRBV7-9 to TRBJ1-2, with D tentatively TRBD1 (5 bases). Germline CDR1 reads SEHNR; CDR2 reads FQNEAQ (reference sequence). The CDR3 sequence is 12 residues long. The V end lost 5 bases, the J end lost 6 bases, and 10 bases lay between the germline ends. The CDR3 sequence: CASSRGGDGYTF. Written as DNA, the CDR3 is TGTGCCAGCAGCCGGGGGGGTGATGGCTACACCTTC.

The genes are TRBV6-1 and TRBJ2-7, with D possibly matching TRBD2 (5 bases). With 5 bases removed from V and 5 bases from J, the gap between germline ends came to 10 bases. Per the germline V gene, CDR1 is MNHNS and CDR2 is SASEGT. The CDR3 totals 12 residues. The CDR3 nucleotides read TGTGCCAGCAGTCCCCTGAGGGACGAGCAGTACTTC. Protein: CASSPLRDEQYF.

The genes are TRBV6-5 and TRBJ2-1; TRBD1 matches 10 bases. J lost 7 bases, V lost 2 bases, and 5 bases had no gene match. Germline CDR1 MNHEY, CDR2 SVGAGI. CDR3 length: 15 residues. The CDR3 nucleotides read TGTGCCAGCAGTTACGGGGGACAGGGGATGAATGAGCAGTTCTTC. It codes for CASSYGGQGMNEQFF.

Concerning this clone itself: An end of the junction differs from the germline gene, which may be a read error. This same CDR3 is encoded by further DNA sequences in the sample. The chain has TRBV14 and TRBJ2-7; D is ambiguous. CDR3 size: 11 residues. In germline, CDR1 is SGHDN, CDR2 FVKESK. The CDR3 is CASSLHYEQYF. CDR3 bases: TGCGCCAGCAGCCTACATTACGAGCAGTACTTC.

The V and J genes are TRBV29-1 and TRBJ1-2; 7 positions agree with TRBD1. V trimming: 5 bases; J trimming: 8 bases; junction bases outside the gene matches: 5. Germline CDR1 and CDR2: SQVTM and ANQGSEA. The CDR3 extends over 11 amino acids. CDR3 nucleotides: TGCAGCGTTACAGACAGGGTCGGCTACACCTTC. It specifies CSVTDRVGYTF.

This clone was seen just once. The V gene is TRBV5-1, the J gene TRBJ2-7, with 7 bases matching TRBD1. V dropped 2 bases and J dropped 2; count of bases not matched to a gene: 4. The CDR3 has 14 amino acids. Germline CDR1 and CDR2: SGHRS and YFSETQ. This chain's CDR3 is CASSFRDRAYEQYF. CDR3 in DNA: TGCGCCAGCAGCTTCCGGGACAGAGCCTACGAGCAGTACTTC. The variable domain in full, completed from reference TRBV5-1 and TRBJ2-7, reads KAGVTQTPRYLIKTRGQQVTLSCSPISGHRSVSWYQQTPGQGLQFLFEYFSETQRNKGNFPGRFSGRQFSNSRSEMNVSTLELGDSALYLCASSFRDRAYEQYFGPGTRLTVT.

This chain uses TRBV27 with TRBJ2-7; tentative D call: TRBD2 (6 bases). This CDR3 spans 15 amino acids. V was clipped by 7 bases and J by 2 bases, with 18 bases between them. Germline CDR1 MNHEY, CDR2 SMNVEV (reference sequence). Here the CDR3 reads CASTLGGSGTYEQYF. CDR3 DNA sequence: TGTGCCAGCACCCTTGGGGGGTCCGGGACCTACGAGCAGTACTTC.

On this clone: At the DNA level, this CDR3 is encoded by other sequences in the same sample as well. This sequence joins TRBV4-1 and TRBJ1-5; a weak D match, TRBD1 (6 bases). Germline-derived CDR1 and CDR2 are MGHRA and YSYEKL. Trimming shortened V by 5 bases and J by 4 bases, and 15 bases separated the two germline ends. The CDR3 is 15 residues long. The CDR3 DNA is TGCGCCAGCAGCGATACGGGGGGCCAGAATCAGCCCCAGCATTTT. Amino acids: CASSDTGGQNQPQHF.

The chain carries TRBV11-2 and TRBJ2-1; D perhaps matches TRBD1 (6 bases). Deletions cut 3 bases from V and 7 bases from J, with 13 bases between. This CDR3 has 14 residues. Germline V gives CDR1 SGHAT, CDR2 FQNNGV. The CDR3 region has the DNA TGTGCCAGCAGCTTTGGCAGGGGTGGGAATGAGCAGTTCTTC. Its protein is CASSFGRGGNEQFF.

This clone was detected once. CDR3 bases: TGTGCCAGCAGCCCCGGGACTAGCAATCGCGAGCAGTACTTC. Encoded protein: CASSPGTSNREQYF. This chain joins TRBV7-3 and TRBJ2-7; TRBD2 matches 9 bases. Germline values: CDR1 SGHTA, CDR2 FQGTGA. V was pared by 5 bases and J by 6 bases, with 8 bases of the junction left unmatched. The CDR3 runs 14 residues.

The chain links TRBV9 to TRBJ2-4; possibly TRBD1 for D (6 bases). Germline V gene sequence: CDR1 SGDLS, CDR2 YYNGEE. The CDR3 sequence is 15 residues long. Trimming left V 3 bases short and J 3 bases short, with 13 bases between. The CDR3 region has the DNA TGTGCCAGCAGCGCTGGGCAGGGGCACAAAAACATTCAGTACTTC. It yields the protein CASSAGQGHKNIQYF.

The genes are TRBV5-1 and TRBJ2-2; tentative D call: TRBD1 (6 bases). From germline, CDR1 is SGHRS and CDR2 YFSETQ. The CDR3 is made up of 14 amino acids. V was pared by 4 bases and J by 5 bases, with 12 bases between. The CDR3: CASSQEDRTGELFF. The CDR3 coding sequence is TGCGCCAGCAGCCAGGAGGACAGAACCGGGGAGCTGTTTTTT.

The V gene is TRBV7-3, the J gene TRBJ2-3; 8 nucleotides line up with TRBD2. The germline V gene has CDR1 SGHTA and CDR2 FQGTGA. Trimming removed 5 bases from V and 0 bases from J; junction bases left unmatched: 4. The CDR3 sequence is 15 residues long. This chain's CDR3 is CASSPGRGSTDTQYF. The CDR3, as DNA: TGTGCCAGCAGCCCCGGGAGGGGGAGCACAGATACGCAGTATTTT.